The rows below give T cell receptor beta chains drawn from one sample of a study of CD8+CD57+ T cells in acquired aplastic anemia. From the reads, TCRdb called clonotypes with MiXCR, one entry per CDR3 protein. This sample has roughly 81,000 distinct CDR3 sequences, with under 50% found just once. The sample comprised sorted CD4+, CD8+, or CD8+CD57+ T cells (not recorded which) from PBMCs. All receptors come from a human donor in good health, serving as a control. Each CDR3 is given with its conserved first and last residue. D genes are given only for firm matches. The size field is filled for only some rows; it gives once, few, many or a size class.

-	many	TRBV15	TRBJ1-2	CATSRDRAYGYTF	TGTGCCACCAGCAGGGACCGAGCCTATGGCTACACCTTC
TRBD1	once	TRBV15	TRBJ2-2	CATSSLGTGRTGELFF	TGTGCCACCAGCAGCCTCGGGACAGGGCGAACCGGGGAGCTGTTTTTT
-	-	TRBV10-2	TRBJ1-2	CASSQTSYGYTF	TGCGCCAGCAGCCAGACTTCTTATGGCTACACCTTC
-	-	TRBV19	TRBJ2-1	CASSIMGFSYNEQFF	TGTGCCAGTAGTATTATGGGATTCTCCTACAATGAGCAGTTCTTC
TRBD1	many	TRBV20-1	TRBJ2-3	CSAKGTEGYSTDTQYF	TGCAGTGCTAAAGGGACAGAGGGGTATAGCACAGATACGCAGTATTTT
TRBD1	-	TRBV19	TRBJ2-5	CASSIEGQQETQYF	TGTGCCAGTAGTATTGAGGGACAGCAAGAGACCCAGTACTTC
TRBD2	-	TRBV25-1	TRBJ2-3	CACSATSAPTDTQYF	TGTGCCTGCAGTGCCACTAGCGCTCCCACAGATACGCAGTATTTT
TRBD1	-	TRBV5-1	TRBJ1-5	CASSPGTGRNQPQHF	TGCGCCAGCAGCCCCGGGACAGGGAGGAATCAGCCCCAGCATTTT
TRBD1	-	TRBV5-1	TRBJ1-6	CASSVGQGGNSPLHF	TGCGCCAGCAGCGTCGGACAGGGGGGTAATTCACCCCTCCACTTT
-	many	TRBV29-1	TRBJ2-7	CSVLLATNPHEQYF	TGCAGCGTTCTGCTGGCGACCAACCCCCACGAGCAGTACTTC
TRBD1	many	TRBV24-1	TRBJ2-7	CATSGDRGYEQYF	TGTGCCACCAGTGGGGACAGGGGCTACGAGCAGTACTTC
-	-	TRBV24-1	TRBJ2-1	CATSAGTLNEQFF	TGTGCCACCAGCGCCGGGACACTCAATGAGCAGTTCTTC
-	-	TRBV12-3/TRBV12-4	TRBJ2-1	CASTLGTLDRNEQFF	TGTGCCAGCACCCTTGGGACTCTCGATAGAAATGAGCAGTTCTTC
-	-	TRBV7-9	TRBJ2-1	CASSNRDYNEQFF	TGTGCCAGCAGCAATCGGGACTACAATGAGCAGTTCTTC
-	many	TRBV29-1	TRBJ2-4	CSATQGSFAIAKNIQYF	TGCAGCGCCACACAGGGCAGCTTTGCGATAGCCAAAAACATTCAGTACTTC
TRBD1	-	TRBV19	TRBJ2-1	CASSQGADYNEQFF	TGTGCCAGTAGCCAGGGGGCGGACTACAATGAGCAGTTCTTC
-	few	TRBV12-3/TRBV12-4	TRBJ1-3	CASSLRAGAGNTIYF	TGTGCCAGCAGTTTACGCGCAGGGGCTGGAAACACCATATATTTT
TRBD2	many	TRBV7-9	TRBJ2-3	CASSLLAGLDTQYF	TGTGCCAGCAGCTTACTAGCGGGGTTAGATACGCAGTATTTT
TRBD1	few	TRBV3-1	TRBJ1-3	CASSQGTGGNTIYF	TGTGCCAGCAGCCAGGGGACAGGGGGAAACACCATATATTTT
-	-	TRBV19	TRBJ2-5	CASSIDQETQYF	TGTGCCAGTAGTATAGATCAAGAGACCCAGTACTTC
-	many	TRBV7-9	TRBJ1-2	CASSLEEGYTF	TGTGCCAGCAGCTTAGAAGAGGGCTACACCTTC